A single T cell receptor (beta chain) is shown here with its context. Sequencing used immunoSEQ multiplex PCR; TCRdb keeps in-frame clones, though not all of them. The profile shows about 34,000 clones, roughly 93% of them singletons. This sample was taken from a study of T cells in tuberculosis. The time point was: new active TB diagnosis, blood taken before or within 7 days of starting treatment. The CDR3 has 19 amino acids. With 3 bases clipped from V and 4 bases from J, the junction kept 16 bases outside the gene matches. Germline V lookup: CDR1 KGHSH, CDR2 LQKENI. This TCR derives from an adult with tuberculosis. The chain couples TRBV18 to TRBJ1-2; TRBD1 matches at 11 bases. Material: PBMCs, obtained at tuberculosis diagnosis. The CDR3 bases are TGTGCCAGCTCACCTTATGGCGGGACAGGGGGACCCTTAGCCTATGGCTACACCTTC. Residues: CASSPYGGTGGPLAYGYTF. The full variable domain, rest sourced from reference TRBV18 and TRBJ1-2, is NAGVMQNPRHLVRRRGQEARLRCSPMKGHSHVYWYRQLPEEGLKFMVYLQKENIIDESGMPKERFSAEFPKEGPSILRIQQVVRGDSAAYFCASSPYGGTGGPLAYGYTFGSGTRLTVV.